This is a list of T cell receptor beta chains from one sample in a study of response to subunit inactivated influenza vaccine. TCRdb re-analysed the RT-PCR reads in MiXCR, keeping a single row per CDR3 protein. The sample consists of about 580,000 distinct CDR3 sequences, roughly 15% of them appearing once. The source was PBMCs from blood, collected 11 to 12 days after vaccination. The receptors come from a man between 45 and 60 years old who received an inactivated influenza vaccine. CDR3s include the opening cysteine and the closing phenylalanine or tryptophan. A D gene is named only where the DNA matches it firmly. Some rows mark clone size as missing; the rest say once, few, many or name a class of expanded clone.

D gene: -
V gene: TRBV5-5
clone size: many
J gene: TRBJ1-3
CDR3 protein: CASSPISRASGNTIYF
CDR3 DNA: TGTGCCAGCAGCCCTATCAGCAGGGCGAGCGGAAACACCATATATTTT

D gene: -
V gene: TRBV10-3
clone size: few
J gene: TRBJ2-3
CDR3 protein: CAISELSSTDTQYF
CDR3 DNA: TGTGCCATCAGTGAACTCTCTAGCACAGATACGCAGTATTTT

D gene: TRBD1
V gene: TRBV20-1
clone size: -
J gene: TRBJ1-1
CDR3 protein: CSAPQGGKQLGTEAFF
CDR3 DNA: TGCAGTGCTCCCCAGGGGGGGAAACAGCTGGGCACTGAAGCTTTCTTT

D gene: -
V gene: TRBV5-1
clone size: few
J gene: TRBJ2-5
CDR3 protein: CASSLRVGTASHQYF
CDR3 DNA: TGCGCCAGCAGCTTGCGCGTTGGGACCGCATCACACCAGTACTTC

D gene: -
V gene: TRBV23-1
clone size: -
J gene: TRBJ1-5
CDR3 protein: CASSQLTWSYQPQHF
CDR3 DNA: TGCGCCAGCAGTCAATTAACTTGGAGCTATCAGCCCCAGCATTTT

D gene: -
V gene: TRBV7-2
clone size: -
J gene: TRBJ2-5
CDR3 protein: CASSFSNYNQETQYF
CDR3 DNA: TGTGCCAGCAGCTTCTCAAACTATAACCAAGAGACCCAGTACTTC

D gene: -
V gene: TRBV6-2/TRBV6-3
clone size: few
J gene: TRBJ1-1
CDR3 protein: CASSYSYSMNTEAFF
CDR3 DNA: TGTGCCAGCAGTTACTCGTACAGTATGAACACTGAAGCTTTCTTT

D gene: -
V gene: TRBV7-8
clone size: -
J gene: TRBJ2-2
CDR3 protein: CASSPEGGSDTGELFF
CDR3 DNA: TGTGCCAGCAGCCCAGAGGGGGGATCGGACACCGGGGAGCTGTTTTTT

D gene: -
V gene: TRBV3-1
clone size: -
J gene: TRBJ2-7
CDR3 protein: CASSQGGIEQYF
CDR3 DNA: TGTGCCAGCAGCCAAGGGGGGATCGAGCAGTACTTC

D gene: -
V gene: TRBV28
clone size: few
J gene: TRBJ1-5
CDR3 protein: CASSPLRDAPQPQHF
CDR3 DNA: TGTGCCAGCAGTCCCCTTCGGGACGCCCCTCAGCCCCAGCATTTT

D gene: TRBD1
V gene: TRBV9
clone size: few
J gene: TRBJ2-1
CDR3 protein: CASSLTGTGLNEQFF
CDR3 DNA: TGTGCCAGCAGTCTAACCGGGACAGGGTTAAATGAGCAGTTCTTC

D gene: TRBD1
V gene: TRBV5-4
clone size: -
J gene: TRBJ2-7
CDR3 protein: CASSGTGPEQYF
CDR3 DNA: TGTGCCAGCAGCGGGACAGGTCCGGAGCAGTACTTC

D gene: -
V gene: TRBV7-2
clone size: many
J gene: TRBJ2-3
CDR3 protein: CASSTYTDTQYF
CDR3 DNA: TGTGCCAGCAGCACCTATACAGATACGCAGTATTTT

D gene: -
V gene: TRBV3-1
clone size: -
J gene: TRBJ1-1
CDR3 protein: CASSPGTGLSTEAFF
CDR3 DNA: TGTGCCAGCAGCCCCGGTACGGGCTTGAGCACTGAAGCTTTCTTT

D gene: TRBD2
V gene: TRBV7-9
clone size: -
J gene: TRBJ2-2
CDR3 protein: CASSWTSGEVGELFF
CDR3 DNA: TGTGCCAGCAGTTGGACTAGCGGGGAGGTCGGGGAGCTGTTTTTT

D gene: -
V gene: TRBV18
clone size: -
J gene: TRBJ2-7
CDR3 protein: CASSPGFGYEQYF
CDR3 DNA: TGTGCCAGCTCACCAGGGTTTGGGTACGAGCAGTACTTC

D gene: -
V gene: TRBV14
clone size: -
J gene: TRBJ1-3
CDR3 protein: CASSRRQSSGNTIYF
CDR3 DNA: TGTGCCAGCAGCCGAAGACAGAGCTCTGGAAACACCATATATTTT

D gene: -
V gene: TRBV28
clone size: -
J gene: TRBJ2-7
CDR3 protein: CASSLPPQSGGKAYEQYF
CDR3 DNA: TGTGCCAGCAGTTTACCTCCCCAAAGTGGCGGTAAGGCCTACGAGCAGTACTTC

D gene: -
V gene: TRBV7-9
clone size: many
J gene: TRBJ2-2
CDR3 protein: CASSLNSRETGELFF
CDR3 DNA: TGTGCCAGCAGCTTGAACTCCAGGGAAACCGGGGAGCTGTTTTTT

D gene: -
V gene: TRBV12-3/TRBV12-4
clone size: -
J gene: TRBJ2-7
CDR3 protein: CASSPSGSGEQYF
CDR3 DNA: TGTGCCAGCAGTCCATCCGGGTCGGGGGAGCAGTACTTC

D gene: -
V gene: TRBV6-6
clone size: -
J gene: TRBJ1-2
CDR3 protein: CASSGAGNGGYTF
CDR3 DNA: TGTGCCAGCAGCGGGGCAGGGAATGGTGGCTACACCTTC

D gene: -
V gene: TRBV5-1
clone size: few
J gene: TRBJ1-1
CDR3 protein: CASSLGGGTNTEAFF
CDR3 DNA: TGCGCCAGCAGCTTAGGAGGGGGAACGAACACTGAAGCTTTCTTT

D gene: -
V gene: TRBV7-2
clone size: few
J gene: TRBJ2-2
CDR3 protein: CASSLVGGSNTGELFF
CDR3 DNA: TGTGCCAGCAGCTTAGTTGGCGGGTCTAACACCGGGGAGCTGTTTTTT

D gene: TRBD1
V gene: TRBV4-2
clone size: few
J gene: TRBJ2-7
CDR3 protein: CASSQVRQGGEQYF
CDR3 DNA: TGTGCCAGCAGCCAAGTTCGACAGGGTGGCGAGCAGTACTTC

D gene: -
V gene: TRBV11-2
clone size: -
J gene: TRBJ2-7
CDR3 protein: CASSVDPGIDEQYF
CDR3 DNA: TGTGCCAGCAGCGTAGATCCAGGGATTGACGAGCAGTACTTC

D gene: TRBD1
V gene: TRBV4-3
clone size: few
J gene: TRBJ2-1
CDR3 protein: CASSRDRGSYNEQFF
CDR3 DNA: TGCGCCAGCAGCCGGGACAGGGGGTCCTACAATGAGCAGTTCTTC

D gene: TRBD1
V gene: TRBV12-3/TRBV12-4
clone size: many
J gene: TRBJ1-5
CDR3 protein: CASSLTGGWQPQHF
CDR3 DNA: TGTGCCAGCAGCCTTACAGGGGGCTGGCAGCCCCAGCATTTT

D gene: TRBD2
V gene: TRBV10-1
clone size: -
J gene: TRBJ2-7
CDR3 protein: CARKLIFILTIRGEGYEQYF
CDR3 DNA: TGCGCCAGGAAACTTATTTTCATACTGACCATCAGAGGGGAGGGATACGAGCAGTACTTC

D gene: -
V gene: TRBV9
clone size: -
J gene: TRBJ2-3
CDR3 protein: CASSVFPGDPTDTQYF
CDR3 DNA: TGTGCCAGCAGCGTTTTCCCGGGAGACCCCACAGATACGCAGTATTTT

D gene: TRBD1
V gene: TRBV20-1
clone size: -
J gene: TRBJ1-6
CDR3 protein: CSAREWDRGENSPLHF
CDR3 DNA: TGCAGTGCTAGAGAGTGGGACAGGGGTGAGAATTCACCCCTCCACTTT

D gene: -
V gene: TRBV6-2/TRBV6-3
clone size: many
J gene: TRBJ2-7
CDR3 protein: CASSGQVVNEQYF
CDR3 DNA: TGTGCCAGCAGTGGCCAGGTTGTCAACGAGCAGTACTTC

D gene: TRBD1
V gene: TRBV29-1
clone size: -
J gene: TRBJ2-7
CDR3 protein: CSVEGGFGDRLYEQYF
CDR3 DNA: TGCAGCGTTGAGGGTGGGTTTGGGGACAGGCTCTACGAGCAGTACTTC

D gene: TRBD2
V gene: TRBV5-1
clone size: few
J gene: TRBJ2-2
CDR3 protein: CASKAASGTGELFF
CDR3 DNA: TGCGCCAGCAAGGCGGCTAGCGGCACCGGGGAGCTGTTTTTT

D gene: -
V gene: TRBV5-1
clone size: -
J gene: TRBJ2-7
CDR3 protein: CASSYGGSAYEQYF
CDR3 DNA: TGCGCCAGCAGCTACGGGGGTTCGGCCTACGAGCAGTACTTC

D gene: TRBD1
V gene: TRBV12-3/TRBV12-4
clone size: many
J gene: TRBJ2-5
CDR3 protein: CASNLDRGSAQYF
CDR3 DNA: TGTGCCAGCAATCTTGACAGGGGATCGGCCCAGTACTTC

D gene: -
V gene: TRBV10-2
clone size: -
J gene: TRBJ1-2
CDR3 protein: CASSEGSLSYGYTF
CDR3 DNA: TGCGCCAGCAGTGAGGGCAGTCTGAGCTATGGCTACACCTTC

D gene: TRBD1
V gene: TRBV7-9
clone size: few
J gene: TRBJ2-5
CDR3 protein: CASSTRQGQETQYF
CDR3 DNA: TGTGCCAGCAGCACTCGACAGGGGCAAGAGACCCAGTACTTC

D gene: -
V gene: TRBV7-2
clone size: many
J gene: TRBJ2-2
CDR3 protein: CASSPRLALGAGELFF
CDR3 DNA: TGTGCCAGCAGCCCCCGACTGGCCTTAGGGGCCGGGGAGCTGTTTTTT

D gene: TRBD1
V gene: TRBV20-1
clone size: many
J gene: TRBJ2-1
CDR3 protein: CSARGFSGQANDEQFF
CDR3 DNA: TGCAGTGCTAGAGGGTTCTCCGGACAGGCCAACGATGAGCAGTTCTTC

D gene: -
V gene: TRBV4-1
clone size: -
J gene: TRBJ1-5
CDR3 protein: CASSQEGPSNQPQHF
CDR3 DNA: TGCGCCAGCAGCCAAGAGGGACCGTCGAATCAGCCCCAGCATTTT

D gene: -
V gene: TRBV10-3
clone size: few
J gene: TRBJ2-1
CDR3 protein: CATGLEGGSAYNEQFF
CDR3 DNA: TGTGCCACCGGTCTCGAGGGAGGTTCTGCCTACAATGAGCAGTTCTTC

D gene: TRBD2
V gene: TRBV30
clone size: -
J gene: TRBJ2-1
CDR3 protein: CARGGRGSYNEQFF
CDR3 DNA: TGTGCCCGGGGGGGCCGGGGGTCCTACAATGAGCAGTTCTTC

D gene: TRBD2
V gene: TRBV27
clone size: few
J gene: TRBJ2-7
CDR3 protein: CASSQTSGVSYEQYF
CDR3 DNA: TGTGCCAGCAGTCAGACTAGCGGCGTCTCCTACGAGCAGTACTTC

D gene: TRBD1
V gene: TRBV4-2
clone size: few
J gene: TRBJ2-5
CDR3 protein: CASSPGQGAQETQYF
CDR3 DNA: TGTGCCAGCAGCCCTGGACAGGGGGCCCAGGAGACCCAGTACTTC

D gene: TRBD1
V gene: TRBV29-1
clone size: -
J gene: TRBJ1-4
CDR3 protein: CSATGTGAYKLFF
CDR3 DNA: TGCAGCGCCACCGGGACAGGGGCTTATAAACTGTTTTTT

D gene: -
V gene: TRBV11-2
clone size: few
J gene: TRBJ2-7
CDR3 protein: CASSLMVDEQYF
CDR3 DNA: TGTGCCAGCAGCTTAATGGTCGACGAGCAGTACTTC

D gene: TRBD2
V gene: TRBV20-1
clone size: few
J gene: TRBJ2-1
CDR3 protein: CSAPRRTSGSGEQFF
CDR3 DNA: TGCAGTGCTCCAAGAAGGACTAGCGGGAGTGGGGAGCAGTTCTTC

D gene: -
V gene: TRBV15
clone size: -
J gene: TRBJ2-5
CDR3 protein: CATSRLRTEQETQYF
CDR3 DNA: TGTGCCACCAGCAGACTAAGGACAGAGCAAGAGACCCAGTACTTC

D gene: -
V gene: TRBV28
clone size: many
J gene: TRBJ2-2
CDR3 protein: CASSLPPNRVNTGELFF
CDR3 DNA: TGTGCCAGCAGTTTACCCCCGAACAGGGTGAACACCGGGGAGCTGTTTTTT

D gene: -
V gene: TRBV5-1
clone size: -
J gene: TRBJ2-7
CDR3 protein: CASSLVQGSAYEQYF
CDR3 DNA: TGCGCCAGCAGCTTGGTGCAGGGGAGTGCCTACGAGCAGTACTTC

D gene: -
V gene: TRBV6-5
clone size: -
J gene: TRBJ1-1
CDR3 protein: CASSSRDKEAFF
CDR3 DNA: TGTGCCAGCAGCTCCCGGGACAAAGAAGCTTTCTTT

D gene: TRBD2
V gene: TRBV18
clone size: -
J gene: TRBJ2-7
CDR3 protein: CASSPPLAGAPEQYF
CDR3 DNA: TGTGCCAGCTCACCACCGCTTGCGGGAGCCCCCGAGCAGTACTTC

D gene: TRBD2
V gene: TRBV3-1
clone size: -
J gene: TRBJ2-3
CDR3 protein: CASSQVRLAGEIDTDTQYF
CDR3 DNA: TGTGCCAGCAGCCAAGTGAGACTAGCGGGGGAGATTGACACAGATACGCAGTATTTT

D gene: -
V gene: TRBV4-1
clone size: -
J gene: TRBJ2-3
CDR3 protein: CASSQDPRTVAGTDTQYF
CDR3 DNA: TGCGCCAGCAGCCAAGATCCCCGGACAGTCGCCGGCACAGATACGCAGTATTTT

D gene: -
V gene: TRBV3-1
clone size: -
J gene: TRBJ1-1
CDR3 protein: CASSVRQDTEAFF
CDR3 DNA: TGTGCCAGCAGCGTTCGACAGGACACTGAAGCTTTCTTT